The present TCR beta chain was sequenced within a study of blood T cells in healthy people across ages. J gave up 7 bases and V 4 bases, and 4 bases lay outside the gene matches. The CDR3 contains 13 residues. Germline-derived CDR1 and CDR2 are SGHTA and FQGNSA. A J-beta primer mix and a sample-barcoded 5' primer were used in a second PCR of about 7 to 12 cycles. The template-switch adaptor was a 5' adaptor with 12 random nucleotides. It tagged each cDNA molecule. TCRdb analysed the 5' RACE reads with MiXCR anew, one entry per CDR3 protein. The table lists under 750,000 distinct CDR3 sequences, 45% to 55% of them singletons. The table lists this clonotype with a few counts. The amount of total RNA extracted per sample was at least 5.5 micrograms.

This sequence joins TRBV7-2 and TRBJ1-5, with 7 nucleotides matching TRBD1. The sequence came from a man older than 75 in good health. The sequencing sample was made of blood. CDR3 protein: CASSSRGDQPQHF. The DNA for the CDR3 is TGTGCCAGCAGCTCCAGGGGGGACCAGCCCCAGCATTTT.